One sample yielded the 4 T cell receptor beta chains listed below, sequenced in a study of T cell responses to AZD1222 COVID-19 vaccine. Data came from immunoSEQ multiplex PCR; TCRdb stores just in-frame clones and leaves some out. This table has 93,000 or so clones, 91% appearing once. The material sequenced was peripheral blood, taken on day 0 of AZD1222 vaccination. These receptors originate from an adult in good health.

The V call is TRBV5-1, the J call TRBJ2-3, with D maybe TRBD2 (6 bases). Per germline, CDR1 SGHRS and CDR2 YFSETQ. Trimming pared 0 bases from V and 2 bases from J, leaving 13 bases between. This CDR3 region has 16 residues. The CDR3 nucleotides read TGCGCCAGCAGCTTGGATTCTGCGGGGACCACAGATACGCAGTATTTT. Its protein is CASSLDSAGTTDTQYF.

The chain's CDR3 is CASSFLTTNYGYTF. In DNA, the CDR3 is TGTGCCAGCAGTTTCCTTACCACTAACTATGGCTACACCTTC. V and J are TRBV6-6 and TRBJ1-2; D is unresolved. Germline-derived CDR1 and CDR2 are MNHNY and SVGAGI (reference sequence). The CDR3 is made up of 14 amino acids. Trimming removed 4 bases from V and 0 bases from J, with 9 bases in between.

This clone showed up just once. The chain joins TRBV10-1 to TRBJ1-5; tentatively, D is TRBD1 (5 bases). Trimming left V 5 bases short and J 3 bases short, with 8 bases between. Germline V lookup: CDR1 WNHNN, CDR2 SYGVQD (reference sequence). The CDR3 covers 13 residues. DNA for the CDR3: TGCGCCAGCAGTCGGGGGACCAATCAGCCCCAGCATTTT. Translated: CASSRGTNQPQHF.

The rearrangement links TRBV6-4 to TRBJ2-1; TRBD2 aligns across 7 bases. This CDR3 comprises 16 residues. CDR1 is MRHNA and CDR2 is SNTAGT in the germline V gene. V lost 0 bases and J lost 5; bases outside the gene matches: 7. Written as DNA, the CDR3 is TGTGCCAGCAGTGACTCCGGGGGGAGCGTCCACAATGAGCAGTTCTTC. This translates into CASSDSGGSVHNEQFF.